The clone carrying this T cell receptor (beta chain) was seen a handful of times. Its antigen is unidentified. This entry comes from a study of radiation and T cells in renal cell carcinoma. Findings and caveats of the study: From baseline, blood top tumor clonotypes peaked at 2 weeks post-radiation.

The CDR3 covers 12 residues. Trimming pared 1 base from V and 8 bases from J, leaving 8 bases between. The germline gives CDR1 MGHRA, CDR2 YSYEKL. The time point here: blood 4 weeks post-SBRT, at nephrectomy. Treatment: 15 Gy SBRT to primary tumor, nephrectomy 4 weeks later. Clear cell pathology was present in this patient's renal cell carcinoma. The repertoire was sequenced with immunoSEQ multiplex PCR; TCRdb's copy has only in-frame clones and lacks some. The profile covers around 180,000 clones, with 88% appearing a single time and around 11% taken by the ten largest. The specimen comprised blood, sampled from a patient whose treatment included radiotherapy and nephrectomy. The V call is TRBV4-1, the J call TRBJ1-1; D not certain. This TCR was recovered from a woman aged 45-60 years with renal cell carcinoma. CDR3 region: CASSQVGEEAFF. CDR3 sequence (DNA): TGCGCCAGCAGCCAAGTCGGGGAAGAAGCTTTCTTT.